One sample yielded the 8 T cell receptor beta chains listed below, sequenced in a study of beta chain features in type 1 diabetes. The authors reverse transcribed all of the isolated RNA, so sequencing captured expressed TCRB transcripts. Method: immunoSEQ multiplex PCR; TCRdb's copy keeps in-frame clones and lacks some. The profile shows 130,000 to 150,000 clones, 6.5% to 8.5% of them singletons. Material for sequencing was central memory CD4+ T cells from blood. Source of these receptors: a woman in her twenties or thirties in good health.

This clone has just a few counts. The J gene is TRBJ1-3, the V gene TRBV7-9; TRBD1 matches 7 bases. The germline V gene encodes CDR1 SEHNR and CDR2 FQNEAQ (reference sequence). This CDR3 spans 15 amino acids. The ends lost 4 bases at V and 2 bases at J; junction bases unmatched: 5. CDR3 sequence reads: CASSYQGVAGNTIYF. Written as DNA, the CDR3 is TGTGCCAGCAGCTACCAGGGGGTCGCTGGAAACACCATATATTTT.

This clone was found a few times. This chain uses TRBV4-3 with TRBJ2-7, with no clear D. Trimming pared 5 bases from V and 6 bases from J, leaving 17 bases between. The CDR3 is 14 amino acids. Germline V gene data show CDR1 as LGHNA and CDR2 as YSLEER. The CDR3 is CASSSRVPAGEQYF. Here the CDR3 DNA reads TGCGCCAGCAGCTCCCGGGTCCCCGCTGGCGAGCAGTACTTC.

This clone has a handful of counts. This sequence joins TRBV4-3 and TRBJ2-7, with 8 bases lining up with TRBD2. CDR3 length: 16 residues. Germline trimming cut 1 base from V and 4 bases from J; bases unmatched to any gene: 9. Germline V gene data show CDR1 as LGHNA and CDR2 as YSLEER. CDR3 nucleotides: TGCGCCAGCAGCCAAGGGGCTAGCGGGCCCCTATACGAGCAGTACTTC. Translation: CASSQGASGPLYEQYF.

The chain is built from TRBV5-4 and TRBJ2-1, with 11 bases fitting TRBD2. V was pared by 0 bases and J by 8 bases, with 7 bases of the junction left unmatched. Germline V gene sequence: CDR1 SGHNT, CDR2 YYREEE (reference sequence). The CDR3 totals 16 residues. The CDR3 here is CASSLERTSGGDEQFF. CDR3 nucleotides: TGTGCCAGCAGCTTGGAACGAACTAGCGGGGGCGATGAGCAGTTCTTC.

This clone was found a few times. CDR3: CASSLRGQVRMGSTEAFF. CDR3 bases: TGTGCCAGCAGTTTACGTGGACAGGTCCGCATGGGTAGCACTGAAGCTTTCTTT. This chain joins TRBV27 and TRBJ1-1; TRBD1 matches 7 bases. Germline trimming cut 2 bases from V and 4 bases from J; bases unmatched to any gene: 16. In germline, CDR1 is MNHEY, CDR2 SMNVEV (reference sequence). The CDR3 has 18 residues.

This clone was seen ten or more times. The chain's CDR3 is CSVQGGGEKLFF. The CDR3 DNA reads as TGCAGCGTCCAGGGGGGAGGCGAAAAACTGTTTTTT. The chain has TRBV29-1 and TRBJ1-4; 7 bases match TRBD1. Germline V lookup: CDR1 SQVTM, CDR2 ANQGSEA. With V trimmed by 6 bases and J by 8 bases, 6 bases remained unmatched. This CDR3 contains 12 residues. The full variable domain, completed using reference TRBV29-1 and TRBJ1-4, is SAVISQKPSRDICQRGTSLTIQCQVDSQVTMMFWYRQQPGQSLTLIATANQGSEATYESGFVIDKFPISRPNLTFSTLTVSNMSPEDSSIYLCSVQGGGEKLFFGSGTQLSVL.

The chain uses TRBV14 and TRBJ1-2; a possible D gene is TRBD1 (5 bases). The CDR3 is 15 residues long. The V end was cut by 3 bases, the J end by 4 bases, with 15 bases between. The germline V gene has CDR1 SGHDN and CDR2 FVKESK. The CDR3 region has the DNA TGTGCCAGCAGCCAGAGCTTTGACAGATTCTATGGCTACACCTTC. Translating gives CASSQSFDRFYGYTF.

This clone was seen repeatedly, ten times or more. The junction and the germline gene differ at one end; a read error may be behind it. The genes are TRBV7-7 and TRBJ2-5, with 7 positions matching TRBD2. The CDR3 is 13 amino acids. Germline values: CDR1 SSHAT, CDR2 FNYEAQ (reference sequence). This CDR3 reads CASSERGGETQYF. The CDR3 DNA follows: TGTGCTAGCAGCGAGCGGGGCGGGGAGACCCAGTACTTC.